The present T cell receptor beta chain was sequenced within a study of T cell responses to AZD1222 COVID-19 vaccine. Germline assignment: CDR1 SGHRS and CDR2 YFSETQ. V was pared by 0 bases and J by 3 bases, with 7 bases between. This CDR3 contains 13 residues. The repertoire was sequenced with immunoSEQ multiplex PCR; TCRdb's copy has only in-frame clones and lacks some. The data hold over 100,000 clones, with roughly 86% observed a single time. This clone was observed a few times. The chain recombines TRBV5-1 with TRBJ2-7; D uncertain. Material: peripheral blood, obtained 28 days after the second AZD1222 dose. This receptor was identified in an adult who received the AZD1222 COVID-19 vaccine. CDR3 sequence: CASSLESGYEQYF. The CDR3 DNA reads TGCGCCAGCAGCTTGGAGTCGGGCTACGAGCAGTACTTC.